This T cell receptor (beta chain) originates from a study of response to subunit inactivated influenza vaccine. This CDR3 is 14 amino acids long. The germline CDR1 and CDR2 sequences are SNHLY and FYNNEI. Trimming pared 4 bases from V and 3 bases from J, leaving 13 bases between. TCRdb called the RT-PCR reads again in MiXCR, with one record for every CDR3 protein. The repertoire holds 630,000 or so distinct CDR3 sequences, less than 20% seen once, with 11% in the top ten. The sequence was collected from a man in his fifties who received an inactivated influenza vaccine. The gene calls are TRBV2 and TRBJ2-7; tentatively, D is TRBD2 (6 bases). Sequencing used PBMCs from blood, obtained approximately 12 days after vaccination. The CDR3 nucleotides read TGTGCCAGCAGTGGTCAGGGAGCGGGCTACGAGCAGTACTTC. Its translation: CASSGQGAGYEQYF.